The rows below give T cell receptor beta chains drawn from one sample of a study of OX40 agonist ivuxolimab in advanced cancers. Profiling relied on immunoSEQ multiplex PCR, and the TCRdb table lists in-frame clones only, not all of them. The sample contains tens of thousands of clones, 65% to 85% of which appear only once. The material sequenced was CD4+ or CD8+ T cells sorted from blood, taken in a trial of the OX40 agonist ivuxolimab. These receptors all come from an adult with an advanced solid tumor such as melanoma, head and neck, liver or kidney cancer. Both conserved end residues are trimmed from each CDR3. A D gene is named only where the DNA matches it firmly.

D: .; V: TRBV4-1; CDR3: ASSHLDTDQPQH
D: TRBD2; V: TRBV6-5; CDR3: ASSYSGLAAYNEQF
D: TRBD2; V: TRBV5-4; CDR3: ASSLLGLAAQETQY
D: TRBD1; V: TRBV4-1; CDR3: ASSPWEGAPTEAF
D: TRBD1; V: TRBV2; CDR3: ASSEAVTGVHNEQF
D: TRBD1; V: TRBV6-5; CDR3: ASSRDSSNQPQH
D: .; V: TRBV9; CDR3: ASSTHREGGTEAF
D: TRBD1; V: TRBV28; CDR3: ASSLYRGREAGELF
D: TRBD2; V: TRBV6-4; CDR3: ASSLAETDTQY
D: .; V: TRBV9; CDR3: ASSVGHSGSPLH
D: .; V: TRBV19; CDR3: ASSLGVGSYEQY
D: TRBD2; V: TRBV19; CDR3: ASTLAGGHNEQF
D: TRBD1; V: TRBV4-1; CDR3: ASSLGTGGLYGYT
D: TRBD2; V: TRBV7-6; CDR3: ASSLWERGPNTGELF
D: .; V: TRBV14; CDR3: ASSLGGWNEQF
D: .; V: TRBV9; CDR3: ASSVRTGELF
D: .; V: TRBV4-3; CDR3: ASSQGQTYEQY
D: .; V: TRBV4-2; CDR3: ASSQENYSEQY
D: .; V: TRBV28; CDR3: ASSLRVRDPGTEQY
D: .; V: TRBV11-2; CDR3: ASSLDGGFSYNSPLH
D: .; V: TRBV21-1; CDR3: ASSKGRTGISTGNEQF
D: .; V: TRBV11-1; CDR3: ASSDPAGAVSYNEQF
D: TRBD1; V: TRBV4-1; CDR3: ASSREDRGPSTEAF
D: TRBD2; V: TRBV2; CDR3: ARGTSGYEQY
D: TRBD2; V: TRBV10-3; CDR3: AISDAGEIREQY
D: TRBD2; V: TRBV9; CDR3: ASSGTSGGFSTDTQY
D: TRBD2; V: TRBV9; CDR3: ASSVGTSGRDEQF
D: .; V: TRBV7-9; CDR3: ASSQAGNTIY